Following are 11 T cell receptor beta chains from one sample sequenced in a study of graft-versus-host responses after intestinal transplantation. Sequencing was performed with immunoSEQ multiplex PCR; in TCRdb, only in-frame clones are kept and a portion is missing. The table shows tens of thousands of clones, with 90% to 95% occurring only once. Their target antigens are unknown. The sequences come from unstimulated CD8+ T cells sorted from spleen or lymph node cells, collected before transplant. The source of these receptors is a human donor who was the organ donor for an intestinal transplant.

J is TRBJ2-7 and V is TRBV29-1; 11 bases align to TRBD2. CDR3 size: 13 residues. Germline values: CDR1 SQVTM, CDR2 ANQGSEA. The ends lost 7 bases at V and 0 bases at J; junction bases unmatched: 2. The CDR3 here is CSAGLADSYEQYF. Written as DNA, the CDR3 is TGCAGCGCGGGACTAGCGGACTCCTACGAGCAGTACTTC.

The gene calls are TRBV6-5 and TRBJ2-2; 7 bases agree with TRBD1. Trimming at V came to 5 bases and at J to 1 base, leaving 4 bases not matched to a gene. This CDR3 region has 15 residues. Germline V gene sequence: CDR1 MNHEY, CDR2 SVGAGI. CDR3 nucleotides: TGTGCCAGCAGTACCACAGGGGAGAACACCGGGGAGCTGTTTTTT. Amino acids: CASSTTGENTGELFF.

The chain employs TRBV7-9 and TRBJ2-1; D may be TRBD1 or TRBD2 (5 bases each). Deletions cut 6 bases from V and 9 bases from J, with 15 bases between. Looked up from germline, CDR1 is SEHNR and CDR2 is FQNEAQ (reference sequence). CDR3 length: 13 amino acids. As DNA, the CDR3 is TGTGCCAGCAGTCCAACGGGGCGGATTGAGCAGTTCTTC. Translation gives CASSPTGRIEQFF.

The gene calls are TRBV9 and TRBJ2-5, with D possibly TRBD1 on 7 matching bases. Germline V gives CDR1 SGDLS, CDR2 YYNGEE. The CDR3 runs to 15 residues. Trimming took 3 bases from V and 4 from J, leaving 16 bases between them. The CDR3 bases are TGTGCCAGCAGCGGAGGAGGGGGCTTGGGAGAGACCCAGTACTTC. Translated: CASSGGGGLGETQYF. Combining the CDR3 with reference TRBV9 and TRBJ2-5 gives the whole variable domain DSGVTQTPKHLITATGQRVTLRCSPRSGDLSVYWYQQSLDQGLQFLIQYYNGEERAKGNILERFSAQQFPDLHSELNLSSLELGDSALYFCASSGGGGLGETQYFGPGTRLLVL.

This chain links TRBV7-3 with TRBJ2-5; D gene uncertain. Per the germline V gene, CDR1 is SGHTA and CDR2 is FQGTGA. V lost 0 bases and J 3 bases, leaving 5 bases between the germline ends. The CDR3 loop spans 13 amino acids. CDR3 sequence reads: CASSLTQEETQYF. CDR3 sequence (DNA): TGTGCCAGCAGCTTAACGCAGGAAGAGACCCAGTACTTC.

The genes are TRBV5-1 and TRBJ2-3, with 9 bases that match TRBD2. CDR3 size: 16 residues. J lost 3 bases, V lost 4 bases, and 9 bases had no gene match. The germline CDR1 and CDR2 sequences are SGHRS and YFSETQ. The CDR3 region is CASSPRGLAQTDTQYF. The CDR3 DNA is TGCGCCAGCAGCCCCCGGGGACTAGCACAAACAGATACGCAGTATTTT.

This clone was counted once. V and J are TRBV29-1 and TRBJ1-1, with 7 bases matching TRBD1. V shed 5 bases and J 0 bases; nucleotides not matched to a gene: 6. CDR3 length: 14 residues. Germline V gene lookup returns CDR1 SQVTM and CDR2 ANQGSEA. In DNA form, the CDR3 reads TGCAGCGTTCCGACAGGGCCTCTGAACACTGAAGCTTTCTTT. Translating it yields CSVPTGPLNTEAFF.

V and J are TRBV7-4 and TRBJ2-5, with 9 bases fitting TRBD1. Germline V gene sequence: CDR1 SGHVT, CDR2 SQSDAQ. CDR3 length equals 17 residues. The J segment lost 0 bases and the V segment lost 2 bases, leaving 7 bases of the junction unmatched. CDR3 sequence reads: CASSLRDRVRNQETQYF. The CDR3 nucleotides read TGTGCCAGCAGCTTACGGGACAGGGTACGAAACCAAGAGACCCAGTACTTC.

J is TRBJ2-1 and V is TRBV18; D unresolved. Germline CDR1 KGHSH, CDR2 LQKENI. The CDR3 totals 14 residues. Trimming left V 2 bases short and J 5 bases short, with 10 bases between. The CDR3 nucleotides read TGTGCCAGCTCACCAGATGCGGTCGACAATGAGCAGTTCTTC. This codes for CASSPDAVDNEQFF.

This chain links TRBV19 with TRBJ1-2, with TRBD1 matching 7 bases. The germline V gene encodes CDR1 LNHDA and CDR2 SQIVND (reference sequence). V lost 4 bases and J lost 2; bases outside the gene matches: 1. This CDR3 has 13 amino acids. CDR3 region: CASSTDRNYGYTF. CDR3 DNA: TGTGCCAGTAGTACGGACAGGAACTATGGCTACACCTTC. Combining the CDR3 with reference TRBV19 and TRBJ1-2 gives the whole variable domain DGGITQSPKYLFRKEGQNVTLSCEQNLNHDAMYWYRQDPGQGLRLIYYSQIVNDFQKGDIAEGYSVSREKKESFPLTVTSAQKNPTAFYLCASSTDRNYGYTFGSGTRLTVV.

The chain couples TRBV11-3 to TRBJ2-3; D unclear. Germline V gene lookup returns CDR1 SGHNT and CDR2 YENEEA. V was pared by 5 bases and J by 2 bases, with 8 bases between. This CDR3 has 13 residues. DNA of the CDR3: TGTGCCAGCAGCCCGCGGCTCACAGATACGCAGTATTTT. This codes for CASSPRLTDTQYF.